The subject of this entry is one T cell receptor (beta chain). Antigen unknown. These data come from a study of vaccination effects on CD4 cells after COVID-19. Study-wide background: IL-2 at 9 to 10 IU/ml and peptides at around 10 ug/ml were added to cultured PBMC, fewer than 2.5 million per well. The study, taken as a whole, reports: Cross-reaction with common cold coronaviruses was seen in only 1 of 255 vaccine-induced clones from healthy vaccinees. Researchers reported few convalescent patients and no early post-infection timepoints in the study.

Following 10 days of culture, CD4+ T cells were isolated. Per the germline V gene, CDR1 is SGHRS and CDR2 is YFSETQ. V was shortened by 5 bases and J by 5 bases, with 14 bases between the two germline ends. The CDR3 runs 14 residues. Clones were read by immunoSEQ multiplex PCR, and TCRdb kept only the in-frame ones, dropping some. The sample holds 70,000 to 75,000 clones, 70% to 80% seen once. The sequencing used CD4+ T cells from PBMCs cultured without peptide, collected before COVID-19 vaccination. The chain joins TRBV5-1 to TRBJ2-1; tentative D call: TRBD2 (6 bases). The TCR sequence derives from a human donor who received a COVID-19 vaccine. Here the CDR3 DNA reads TGCGCCAGCAGTCCGGGGGTACTCAACAATGAGCAGTTCTTC. This encodes CASSPGVLNNEQFF.